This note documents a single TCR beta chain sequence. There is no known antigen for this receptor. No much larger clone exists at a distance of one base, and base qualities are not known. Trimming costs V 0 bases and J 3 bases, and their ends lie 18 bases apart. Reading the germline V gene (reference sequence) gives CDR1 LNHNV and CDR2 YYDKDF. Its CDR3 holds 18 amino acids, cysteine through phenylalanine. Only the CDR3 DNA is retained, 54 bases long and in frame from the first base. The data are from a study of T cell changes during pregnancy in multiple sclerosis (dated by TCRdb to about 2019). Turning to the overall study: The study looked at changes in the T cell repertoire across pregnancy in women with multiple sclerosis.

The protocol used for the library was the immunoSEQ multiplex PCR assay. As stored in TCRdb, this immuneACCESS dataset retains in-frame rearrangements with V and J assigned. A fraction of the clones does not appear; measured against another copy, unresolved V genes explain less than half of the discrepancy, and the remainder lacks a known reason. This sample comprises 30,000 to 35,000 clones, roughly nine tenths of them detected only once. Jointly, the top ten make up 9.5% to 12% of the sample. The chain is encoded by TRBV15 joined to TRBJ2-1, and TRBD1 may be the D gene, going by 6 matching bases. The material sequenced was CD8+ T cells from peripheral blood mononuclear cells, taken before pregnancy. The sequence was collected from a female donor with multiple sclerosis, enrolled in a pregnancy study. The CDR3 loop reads CATSRDRVLGANYNEQFF. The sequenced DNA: TGTGCCACCAGCAGAGATCGAGTATTGGGGGCCAACTACAATGAGCAGTTCTTC.